This T cell receptor beta chain was identified during a study of blood T cell repertoires in COVID-19. The assay was immunoSEQ multiplex PCR, and TCRdb's table has in-frame clones only and misses some. Of more than 250,000 clones listed, about 88% are singletons. CDR3 length: 13 residues. Trimming took off 3 bases at V and 6 bases at J, with 11 bases between the two ends. Germline values: CDR1 SEHNR, CDR2 FQNEAQ (reference sequence). This TCR was sampled from a man younger than 35 with active or convalescent COVID-19. The chain uses TRBV7-9 and TRBJ1-2; no definite D call. Sequencing used peripheral blood. The CDR3: CASSFGDVNGYTF. The CDR3 DNA follows: TGTGCCAGCAGCTTCGGGGATGTCAATGGCTACACCTTC.